This TCR beta chain was profiled in a study of technical replicates of blood from a handful of donors. Germline V gene sequence: CDR1 LGHNA, CDR2 YNFKEQ. J lost 0 bases, V lost 0 bases, and 8 bases had no gene match. The CDR3 has 17 amino acids. Repertoires were generated with immunoSEQ multiplex PCR, while TCRdb's copy carries only in-frame clones and drops some. The sample carries 74,000 or so clones, about 96% recorded once. The rearrangement uses TRBV4-2 and TRBJ2-7, with 7 bases lining up with TRBD1. This receptor was taken from a human donor in good health. Sequencing input: T cells isolated from PBMCs. CDR3 protein: CASSQDKGALSSYEQYF. In DNA, the CDR3 is TGTGCCAGCAGCCAAGATAAGGGGGCCCTGAGCTCCTACGAGCAGTACTTC.